Each of the 2 T cell receptor beta chains below was sequenced from the same sample in a study of CD8 T cells in ankylosing spondylitis. TCRdb processed the 5' RACE reads anew with MiXCR; each CDR3 protein has one entry. The data hold more than 60,000 distinct CDR3 sequences, with roughly 6.2% observed a single time. The sequenced sample was synovial fluid, either unsorted or a sorted T cell fraction (not recorded which). These receptor sequences come from a male donor with ankylosing spondylitis.

This sequence joins TRBV4-1 and TRBJ2-5, with D possibly TRBD1 on 6 matching bases. Deletions cut 5 bases from V and 0 bases from J, with 13 bases between. The length of the CDR3 is 15 residues. Looked up from germline, CDR1 is MGHRA and CDR2 is YSYEKL. The CDR3 is CASSTDRTHQETQYF. The CDR3 nucleotides are TGCGCCAGCAGCACGGACAGAACCCACCAAGAGACCCAGTACTTC.

This clonotype was recorded at least ten times. This sequence joins TRBV7-3 and TRBJ1-1; 7 nucleotides match TRBD1. V was pared by 2 bases and J by 4 bases, with 7 bases of the junction left unmatched. The CDR3 is 15 residues long. Germline V gene lookup returns CDR1 SGHTA and CDR2 FQGTGA. Written as DNA, the CDR3 is TGTGCCAGCAGCTTACCAGGGGGTTTGGGCACTGAAGCTTTCTTT. This translates into CASSLPGGLGTEAFF.